One sample yielded the 8 T cell receptor beta chains listed below, sequenced in a study of CD8+ T cells in alopecia areata. Treatment of the sample: oral pan-JAK inhibitor, 5-10 mg twice daily. Sequencing templates came from extracted RNA that was reverse transcribed into cDNA. The method was immunoSEQ multiplex PCR; TCRdb's version includes in-frame clones alone and lacks a portion of them. The sample shows around 70,000 clones, about 30% of them seen only once. Here the sequenced sample was CD8+ T cells sorted from blood, taken at week 4, from a patient treated with tofacitinib. Receptors were obtained from a human donor with alopecia areata.

The rearrangement joins TRBV6-6 to TRBJ2-7, with 11 bases fitting TRBD2. The CDR3 is made up of 14 amino acids. V was clipped by 8 bases and J by 5 bases; unmatched bases: 8. Germline V gene sequence: CDR1 MNHNY, CDR2 SVGAGI (reference sequence). The chain's CDR3 is CASQLAGGSDEQYF. CDR3 in DNA: TGTGCCAGCCAGCTAGCGGGAGGTTCGGACGAGCAGTACTTC.

The CDR3 DNA sequence: TGTGCCAGCAGTTTACTAGCGGGAGGGGTGGATACGCAGTATTTT. Protein: CASSLLAGGVDTQYF. The chain uses TRBV27 and TRBJ2-3; 12 nucleotides align to TRBD2. This CDR3 comprises 15 residues. Germline V lookup: CDR1 MNHEY, CDR2 SMNVEV (reference sequence). Trimming at V came to 2 bases and at J to 6 bases, leaving 3 bases not matched to a gene.

The chain has TRBV15 and TRBJ2-1; 7 bases are a match to TRBD1. Trimming cost V 4 bases and J 1 base; bases outside gene matches: 4. The CDR3 contains 15 residues. Germline V gene sequence: CDR1 LNHNV, CDR2 YYDKDF (reference sequence). This CDR3 reads CATSTRQGSYNEQFF. Written as DNA, the CDR3 is TGTGCCACCAGCACTAGACAGGGATCCTACAATGAGCAGTTCTTC.

The V and J genes are TRBV7-2 and TRBJ2-7, with 7 bases that match TRBD2. The CDR3 spans 14 residues. Trimming at V came to 1 base and at J to 7 bases, leaving 7 bases not matched to a gene. CDR1 and CDR2 (germline): SGHTA, FQGNSA. DNA for the CDR3: TGTGCCAGCAGCTTAGGGACTAGTGGGGGGGAGCAGTACTTC. Translating gives CASSLGTSGGEQYF.

The chain has TRBV7-8 and TRBJ2-3; D is possibly TRBD1 or TRBD2 (5 bases each). Trimming removed 4 bases at V and 3 bases at J, with 14 bases between. This CDR3 comprises 15 residues. Germline-derived CDR1 and CDR2 are SGHVS and FQNEAQ. CDR3 coding DNA: TGTGCCAGCAGCTCCTCAGGGAGACCAACAGATACGCAGTATTTT. This codes for CASSSSGRPTDTQYF.

In this sample, this clone turned up a few times. This chain links TRBV29-1 with TRBJ2-5, with unresolved D. This CDR3 comprises 12 residues. In germline, CDR1 is SQVTM, CDR2 ANQGSEA. Trimming took 7 bases from V and 4 from J, leaving 13 bases between them. For the CDR3, the DNA is TGCAGCGGGCGTGGAGAGGCAGAGACCCAGTACTTC. It is translated as CSGRGEAETQYF.

The chain couples TRBV29-1 to TRBJ2-1; 7 bases align to TRBD2. After removal of 7 bases from V and 6 bases from J, the junction contained 6 bases not matched to a gene. This CDR3 spans 12 amino acids. Germline lookup yields CDR1 SQVTM and CDR2 ANQGSEA. The CDR3 bases are TGCAGCGGCCGGACTAGACCCAATGAGCAGTTCTTC. This translates into CSGRTRPNEQFF.

In its sample, this clone was seen a few times. This chain uses TRBV23-1 with TRBJ2-7; D may match TRBD1 or TRBD2 (5 bases each). TRBV23-1 falls under the ORF class, with uncertain function. The germline V and J ends were trimmed by 5 bases and 2 bases, with 19 bases remaining between them. CDR3 length: 16 residues. The CDR3 spells CASSIKRRDGTYEQYF. The CDR3 DNA follows: TGCGCCAGCAGTATAAAGCGTAGGGACGGCACCTACGAGCAGTACTTC.